This TCR beta chain was sequenced in a study of blood T cell repertoires in COVID-19. Trimming removed 8 bases from V and 3 bases from J; junction bases left unmatched: 11. Germline assignment: CDR1 ENHRY and CDR2 SYGVKD. CDR3 length: 15 residues. Repertoires were generated with immunoSEQ multiplex PCR, while TCRdb's copy carries only in-frame clones and drops some. The table includes 70,000 to 95,000 clones, roughly 86% detected once. This clonotype was obtained from a human donor in a cohort sampled during active COVID-19. The chain has TRBV10-3 and TRBJ1-1, with 8 bases identical to TRBD1. The sample consisted of peripheral blood. CDR3 in amino acids: CAIHAQGDRYTEAFF. Written as DNA, the CDR3 is TGTGCCATCCACGCCCAGGGGGACAGGTACACTGAAGCTTTCTTT.